This paragraph covers one T cell receptor beta chain sequence. This entry comes from a study of blood T cell repertoires in COVID-19. Method: immunoSEQ multiplex PCR; TCRdb's copy keeps in-frame clones and lacks some. The sample lists fewer than 250,000 clones, 75% to 85% occurring once. V gave up 3 bases and J gave up 0 bases; unmatched junction bases: 7. In germline, CDR1 is MDHEN, CDR2 SYDVKM. The CDR3 extends over 18 amino acids. The J gene is TRBJ2-3, the V gene TRBV28, with 12 bases matching TRBD2. The TCR sequence derives from a human donor in a cohort sampled during active COVID-19. What was sequenced was peripheral blood. The CDR3 DNA reads TGTGCCAGCAGTTTTGGGCTAGCGGGAGGGCCTAGCACAGATACGCAGTATTTT. Protein product: CASSFGLAGGPSTDTQYF.